This TCR beta chain was observed in a study of regulatory T cells in long-lasting Graves disease (dated by TCRdb to about 2021). Concerning the study at large: Antithyroid drugs had been taken for less than 3 months by newly diagnosed Graves' disease patients. A total of some 33 samples were covered by TCR sequencing, comprising some 13 persistent and approximately 20 newly diagnosed Graves' disease patients. The study took place in China and was registered as a clinical trial. This study used TCR sequencing and RNA sequencing of peripheral blood to compare persistent Graves' disease patients against newly diagnosed Graves' disease patients.

Study-wide findings and limitations: TRBV28, TRBJ1-2 and TRBJ2-5 were preferentially used in persistent disease, while TRBV20-1 and TRBJ2-1 were favored in newly diagnosed disease. Compared with newly diagnosed patients, patients with persistent Graves' disease had lower TCR Shannon entropy and fewer highly expanded clones, which suggests clonal expansion. Only the TCR beta chain was sequenced and analyzed. As a limitation, the authors acknowledged that the small sample size may reduce accuracy. A larger number of public clonotypes was shared among persistent patients (around 2,500) than among newly diagnosed patients (approximately 1,000). Because the primary lesion, thyroid tissue, could not be accessed, the study looked at peripheral blood alone.

Looking up the germline V gene yields CDR1 MNHNS and CDR2 SASEGT. Taken from cysteine to phenylalanine, the CDR3 has 16 residues. The DNA shown is the 48-base CDR3, in frame from base 1. V ends up 6 bases short and J 4 bases short, with an unmatched junction base count of 12. In the paper's terms, the time point label means: newly diagnosed GD, antithyroid drugs for less than 3 months. For both TCR sequencing and RNA sequencing, RNA was extracted from PBMCs using TRIzol. Graves' disease was diagnosed according to American Thyroid Association guidelines. Recruitment of patients was carried out at an endocrinology department in Xi'an, China. Each patient gave about 8.1 milliliters of peripheral blood, collected in an EDTA anticoagulant tube. Ficoll Paque Plus density gradient separation was used to isolate PBMCs, and no further T cell sorting was done. RNA quality was checked with an Agilent 2100 Bioanalyzer and agarose gel, and concentration with a NanoDrop 2000.

Libraries were made using multiplex PCR. The data were produced on an Illumina HiSeq 4000. CDR3 regions were amplified by Arm-PCR with iRepertoire HTBI primers to construct TCR beta libraries. Gel purification was performed on PCR products prior to sequencing. In the paper's pipeline: A total of fewer than 80 TRBV and 14 TRBJ segments were identified across samples and were used for gene usage analysis of CDR3 amino acid clonotypes. Filtered high-quality paired reads were merged into contigs using COPE and FqMerger. BLAST was used to align contigs to the IMGT TRBV, TRBD and TRBJ reference genes, and CDR3 was defined following IMGT. Clonotypes above 0.1% frequency were classified as highly expanded clones. Shannon entropy was used to measure repertoire diversity, and the Gini coefficient was used to measure V-J evenness. A clonotype was considered public if more than one individual shared it. TCRdb handled the public reads itself, with Q25 trimming in fastp and clone calling in MiXCR, and kept productive beta chains. Rows are unified per CDR3 protein, each entry keeping the most common DNA and genes. Here the V and J calls rest on TCRdb's processing, not on the authors' analysis. In this sample the table shows more than 400,000 distinct CDR3 sequences, roughly 17% of which occur a single time. The ten largest clones add up to around a tenth of the sample.

This clonotype was picked up many times. Its recognized antigen is unknown. The input lacks base qualities; no much larger clone sits a single base away. The same data also contributed to another study, on T cells in Graves' hyperthyroidism and ophthalmopathy. The second study, in turn, reports: Graves' hyperthyroidism was defined as stable when no progression to ophthalmopathy occurred over 18 months of follow-up. The hyperthyroidism patients were between 18 and 65 years old and newly diagnosed, with a disease duration of less than 2 months. Exclusion was applied to patients with uncontrolled infections, other autoimmune diseases, pregnancy or lactation. Diagnoses were based on clinical symptoms, serum thyroxine and TRAb, thyroid ultrasound and orbital computed tomography. A first-round RT-PCR of the TCR CDR3 used the HTBI primer set with the Qiagen OneStep RT-PCR kit. Most expanded thyroid clonotypes (frequency above 0.001) were also detected in blood, a finding suggesting that blood repertoires may reflect thyroid immune responses. Ophthalmopathy was separated from stable hyperthyroidism by a 13 V-J signature model, with roughly 88% sensitivity and 81% to 82% specificity obtained in cross-validation and 80%/75% obtained in testing. In validation, progression to ophthalmopathy was predicted by the model with 70.59% sensitivity and 72.22% specificity, a median of roughly 6 months before onset. A discovery cohort of around 98 patients, approximately 45 with Graves' ophthalmopathy and under 60 with stable Graves' hyperthyroidism, was used to find distinguishing TCR V-J signatures. Prospective prediction of ophthalmopathy was tested in an independent validation cohort of about 19 hyperthyroidism patients and some 17 patients who later progressed to ophthalmopathy. For training and testing, the 100 or so patients in the discovery cohort were randomly divided in a 7:3 ratio. The study also compared thyroid tissue and blood T-cell repertoires from more than 5 Graves' hyperthyroidism patients. After blood sampling, hyperthyroidism patients were treated with methimazole at a starting dose of 30 mg daily, and ophthalmopathy patients were treated with high-dose intravenous methylprednisolone. Libraries were constructed in a second round of multiplex PCR, after which size selection and purification were performed. Libraries were sequenced paired-end with 100 bp reads on an Illumina HiSeq2000. Raw data were processed with SOAPnuke, discarding reads with adapters, uncalled bases, mean Phred below 15, or no exact constant-primer or identifier match. COPE v1.2.5 was used to merge high-quality paired reads, and clonotypes were defined as unique nucleotide sequences. MiTCR v1.1 was used to align clonotypes to the IMGT TRBV, TRBD and TRBJ reference segments. Only V-J combinations with frequency above 0.0001, covering 99% to 99.2% of repertoires, were analysed. The TCS score was defined as F50 (clonal expansion) divided by E x V (chaos), with BLOSUM62-based TCRdist calculated between CDR3 peptides within each V-J. Welch's t-statistics and random forest reduced roughly 500 V-J features to 10 to 15, which were used in a naive Bayes classifier (R e1071). Sample size was not statistically predetermined, and blinding of investigators to group allocation was not performed. The paper reports TCR Vbeta CDR3 sequencing of 135 peripheral blood samples: under 45 ophthalmopathy, around 80 hyperthyroidism and around 17 progressor patients.

The source material was peripheral blood mononuclear cells (PBMCs), sampled at new diagnosis, from a patient treated with antithyroid drugs. The TCR originated in a woman aged 25 to 39 with Graves disease. Donor details come from another sample of the same person, matched by shared clones. The receptor chain draws on TRBV6-1 and TRBJ1-5, with 7 bases aligning to TRBD1. The CDR3 reads as follows: CASSHSLGQRNQPQHF. At the DNA level, the sequence is TGTGCCAGCAGCCATAGTCTGGGACAGAGGAATCAGCCCCAGCATTTT.